This TCR beta chain is from a study of response to subunit inactivated influenza vaccine. Study conclusions and caveats: Authors proposed each seasonal influenza vaccination draws in few new T cells.

A single record per CDR3 protein comes from TCRdb applying MiXCR to the RT-PCR reads. The sample has roughly 500,000 distinct CDR3 sequences, approximately 15% seen once. V was clipped by 5 bases and J by 7 bases, with 17 bases between them. This CDR3 comprises 14 residues. Per the germline V gene, CDR1 is SGHVS and CDR2 is FQNEAQ. This clonotype was detected ten times or more. Its matching antigen is unknown. The rearrangement links TRBV7-8 to TRBJ1-2, with D perhaps matching TRBD1 (5 bases). This specimen was CD4+ T cells sorted from PBMCs, taken approximately 25 months after vaccination. The source is a man aged 50-75 years who received an inactivated influenza vaccine. The CDR3 reads CASSRFRDGGGYTF. For the CDR3, the DNA is TGTGCCAGCAGCCGATTTCGGGACGGCGGTGGCTACACCTTC. The variable domain in full, completed from reference TRBV7-8 and TRBJ1-2, reads GAGVSQSPRYKVAKRGQDVALRCDPISGHVSLFWYQQALGQGPEFLTYFQNEAQLDKSGLPSDRFFAERPEGSVSTLKIQRTQQEDSAVYLCASSRFRDGGGYTFGSGTRLTVV.